Shown below are 21 T cell receptor beta chains from a single sample sequenced in a study of T-cell memory formation after mild COVID-19. TCRdb recomputed calls from the 5' RACE reads with MiXCR, one row per CDR3 protein. The table includes 550,000 to 650,000 distinct CDR3 sequences, around 15% detected once. What was sequenced was PBMCs or a T cell subset sorted from them (not recorded which). The receptor source for this set is an adult woman who had mild COVID-19 (a few samples of this study predate the infection). Cell type and time point are not known.

This rearrangement joins TRBV4-2 to TRBJ2-1, with D possibly matching TRBD1 (6 bases). Germline CDR1 reads LGHNA; CDR2 reads YNFKEQ. V lost 1 base to trimming and J lost 8 bases, with 15 bases between them. CDR3 length: 15 amino acids. CDR3 in amino acids: CASSQGSTGPDEQFF. The CDR3, as DNA: TGTGCCAGCAGCCAAGGGTCGACAGGTCCCGATGAGCAGTTCTTC.

This chain joins TRBV5-1 and TRBJ2-2, with D maybe TRBD1 (6 bases). With 6 bases removed from V and 1 base from J, the gap between germline ends came to 10 bases. The V gene's germline CDR1 is SGHRS and CDR2 YFSETQ. The CDR3 sequence is 14 residues long. CDR3 DNA sequence: TGCGCCAGCATGGGGACACTGAACACCGGGGAGCTGTTTTTT. Translated, it gives CASMGTLNTGELFF.

This clonotype was counted between two and nine times. The V gene is TRBV12-3 or TRBV12-4, the J gene TRBJ2-2; no definite D call. The CDR3 is made up of 13 amino acids. The ends were cut back, 2 bases at V and 4 bases at J, with 5 bases in the middle. The CDR3 is CASSLTLTGELFF. CDR3 DNA: TGTGCCAGCAGTTTAACGCTCACCGGGGAGCTGTTTTTT.

The rearrangement links TRBV11-3 to TRBJ2-3, with TRBD1 identical over 7 bases. V was pared by 5 bases and J by 7 bases, with 9 bases of the junction left unmatched. Per the germline V gene, CDR1 is SGHNT and CDR2 is YENEEA. The length of the CDR3 is 14 residues. The CDR3: CASSPDGQDHTQYF. In nucleotides, the CDR3 is TGTGCCAGCAGCCCAGATGGACAGGACCATACGCAGTATTTT.

This clonotype has just a few counts. This chain links TRBV9 with TRBJ1-5; 8 nucleotides align to TRBD1. This CDR3 region has 14 residues. Germline assignment: CDR1 SGDLS and CDR2 YYNGEE. Trimming took 4 bases from V and 7 from J; bases not matched to a gene: 7. As DNA, the CDR3 is TGTGCCAGCAGCATTGGACAGGGCAGGCAGCCCCAGCATTTT. Translation gives CASSIGQGRQPQHF.

V usage is TRBV4-1 and J usage is TRBJ2-1; 13 nucleotides line up with TRBD2. Germline CDR1 reads MGHRA; CDR2 reads YSYEKL. With 0 bases clipped from V and 8 bases from J, the junction kept 7 bases outside the gene matches. The CDR3 loop spans 17 amino acids. The CDR3 spells CASSQEVWTSGGDEQFF. As DNA, the CDR3 is TGCGCCAGCAGCCAAGAGGTATGGACTAGCGGGGGAGATGAGCAGTTCTTC.

A few counts support this clonotype. V usage is TRBV24-1 and J usage is TRBJ2-1, with D perhaps TRBD2 (6 bases). Trimming removed 4 bases at V and 6 bases at J, with 21 bases between. The CDR3 runs to 17 residues. The germline V gene has CDR1 KGHDR and CDR2 SFDVKD. CDR3 protein: CATSEPGPSGLGNEQFF. As DNA, the CDR3 is TGTGCCACCAGTGAGCCTGGTCCTTCGGGACTCGGCAATGAGCAGTTCTTC.

Here the CDR3 reads CASSYGQGAYNEQFF. The CDR3 DNA sequence: TGTGCCAGCAGTTACGGACAGGGAGCCTACAATGAGCAGTTCTTC. The chain links TRBV6-2 or TRBV6-3 to TRBJ2-1, with TRBD1 matching over 8 bases. Trimming at V came to 2 bases and at J to 2 bases, leaving 2 bases not matched to a gene. Germline lookup yields CDR1 MNHEY and CDR2 SVGEGT. The CDR3 is 15 residues long.

This clonotype was picked up a small number of times. The chain has TRBV9 and TRBJ2-7; 11 bases are a match to TRBD2. V lost 4 bases to trimming and J lost 2 bases; unmatched junction nucleotides: 11. CDR1 and CDR2 from the germline V gene are SGDLS and YYNGEE. There are 17 residues in the CDR3. The CDR3 sequence is CASSPQSVSGGAYEQYF. CDR3 nucleotides: TGTGCCAGCAGCCCACAGTCGGTTAGCGGGGGGGCCTACGAGCAGTACTTC. Looking up the rest from reference TRBV9 and TRBJ2-7 gives the full variable domain: DSGVTQTPKHLITATGQRVTLRCSPRSGDLSVYWYQQSLDQGLQFLIQYYNGEERAKGNILERFSAQQFPDLHSELNLSSLELGDSALYFCASSPQSVSGGAYEQYFGPGTRLTVT.

To note about this clonotype: Germline and junction disagree at one end, which may indicate a read error. This chain joins TRBV20-1 and TRBJ2-1; 11 bases fit TRBD1. The germline gives CDR1 DFQATT, CDR2 SNEGSKA (reference sequence). This CDR3 is 14 amino acids long. The CDR3 nucleotides are TGCACTGCTAGGGGACAGGGGGTTCACAATGAGCAGTTCTTC. Protein sequence: CTARGQGVHNEQFF.

The chain carries TRBV6-5 and TRBJ2-7; D is unclear. The V end lost 0 bases, the J end lost 3 bases, and 9 bases lay between the germline ends. The length of the CDR3 is 14 residues. The V gene's germline CDR1 is MNHEY and CDR2 SVGAGI. The CDR3 reads CASSYSGKDYEQYF. The CDR3 DNA sequence: TGTGCCAGCAGTTACTCGGGGAAAGACTACGAGCAGTACTTC.

This clonotype was seen repeatedly, ten times or more. The chain uses TRBV20-1 and TRBJ2-7; TRBD1 matches 10 bases. The junction had 8 bases not matched to a gene; V was cut back by 5 bases and J by 4 bases. CDR1 and CDR2 from the germline V gene are DFQATT and SNEGSKA (reference sequence). CDR3 size: 14 residues. The CDR3: CSAGSGTGEYEQYF. The CDR3 DNA sequence: TGCAGTGCTGGCTCCGGGACAGGGGAGTACGAGCAGTACTTC.

V gene TRBV2 combines with J gene TRBJ2-1, with 7 bases fitting TRBD2. CDR3 length equals 16 residues. Germline loops: CDR1 SNHLY, CDR2 FYNNEI. With V trimmed by 7 bases and J by 2 bases, 11 bases remained unmatched. The CDR3 is CASTVGAGVTYNEQFF. CDR3 coding DNA: TGTGCCAGCACCGTGGGTGCGGGAGTGACCTACAATGAGCAGTTCTTC.

In this sample, this clonotype turned up a few times. V usage is TRBV27 and J usage is TRBJ2-7; a weak D match, TRBD2 (6 bases). V lost 6 bases to trimming and J lost 6 bases, with 12 bases between them. This CDR3 region has 12 residues. The germline V gene has CDR1 MNHEY and CDR2 SMNVEV (reference sequence). The CDR3 coding sequence is TGTGCCAGCAGCGGAGGGCCTGCCGAGCAGTACTTC. It encodes CASSGGPAEQYF.

The chain recombines TRBV25-1 with TRBJ2-7; no firm D call. This CDR3 has 12 amino acids. V gave up 7 bases and J gave up 5 bases, with 12 bases separating them. The V gene's germline CDR1 is MGHDK and CDR2 SYGVNS. DNA of the CDR3: TGTGCCAGCACCGAGACTGGGGACGAGCAGTACTTC. Translation: CASTETGDEQYF.

The rearrangement links TRBV24-1 to TRBJ2-7; D is unclear. Trimming removed 5 bases at V and 1 base at J, with 8 bases between. The germline V gene has CDR1 KGHDR and CDR2 SFDVKD. The CDR3 totals 13 residues. For the CDR3, the DNA is TGTGCCACCAGTGCCGTAGCTTCCTACGAGCAGTACTTC. Amino acids: CATSAVASYEQYF.

This chain links TRBV19 with TRBJ1-3; TRBD1 might be the D (5 bases). Germline V gene sequence: CDR1 LNHDA, CDR2 SQIVND (reference sequence). Trimming stripped 6 bases from V and 3 bases from J, with 12 bases between. The CDR3 is 14 residues long. CDR3 nucleotide sequence: TGTGCCAGTAGCCACGGGACCGGTGGAAACACCATATATTTT. Its protein product is CASSHGTGGNTIYF.

This chain uses TRBV12-3 or TRBV12-4 with TRBJ1-4; D gene uncertain. The CDR3 contains 13 residues. The V end lost 8 bases, the J end lost 7 bases, and 14 bases lay between the germline ends. The CDR3 coding sequence is TGTGCCAGCCGGCCACTGTGGGGTGAAAAACTGTTTTTT. Protein: CASRPLWGEKLFF.

The table lists this clonotype with a few counts. This chain joins TRBV21-1 and TRBJ2-3. TRBV21-1 is classified as a pseudogene. This CDR3 region has 16 residues. CDR3 in amino acids: CASSKVEGASTDTQYF. CDR3 nucleotide sequence: TGTGCCAGCAGCAAAGTCGAAGGGGCAAGCACAGATACGCAGTATTTT.

By share, this clonotype ranks as medium-sized (0.01 to 0.1%). V is TRBV12-3 or TRBV12-4 and J is TRBJ2-5, with D possibly being TRBD1 or TRBD2 (5 bases each). The CDR3 sequence is 13 residues long. The V end lost 8 bases, the J end lost 9 bases, and 19 bases lay between the germline ends. The CDR3, as DNA: TGTGCCAGCGGGGCAGGAGGAGCATCGGCCCAGTACTTC. This gives the protein CASGAGGASAQYF.

CDR3 bases: TGCAGCGTTGAGGGTCAACAGGGCGGGGGCACTGAAGCTTTCTTT. This encodes CSVEGQQGGGTEAFF. The chain is built from TRBV29-1 and TRBJ1-1; D is possibly TRBD1 (6 bases). The germline CDR1 and CDR2 sequences are SQVTM and ANQGSEA. The CDR3 sequence is 15 residues long. Trimming stripped 3 bases from V and 4 bases from J, with 18 bases between.